This TCR beta chain originates from a study of CD8 T cells in Susac syndrome (dated by TCRdb to the late 2010s). Some background on the complete study: Of the Susac syndrome patients who were sequenced, about eight were in clinical remission while 5 or 6 had clinically active disease. At the time of blood withdrawal, Susac syndrome patients were either therapy-naive, taking corticosteroids (with some also receiving IVIg), or on IVIg alone. Repertoire sequencing was used to test whether CD8+ T cell activation and differentiation in Susac syndrome was antigen driven. CD8+ T cell repertoire clonality was compared between about a dozen healthy donors, approximately 14 Susac syndrome patients and 15 multiple sclerosis patients. Results and caveats for the whole study, not just this receptor: Clonal expansion was observed in Susac syndrome CD8+ repertoires, with the highest expansion in CD8+ TEMRA cells and greater expansion in clinically active than in remitting patients. The number of individuals in the TCR sequencing and HLA analysis was acknowledged as relatively small. Sixteen and five Susac-specific public clones were found in the total CD8+ and CD8+ TEMRA repertoires, respectively.

V lost 4 bases and J lost 5 bases; the stretch between them is 19 bases long. The CDR3 has 16 amino acids, counting the end cysteine and phenylalanine. Just the 48-base CDR3 DNA is kept, in frame starting at base 1. As encoded in the germline V gene, CDR1 is SGHRS while CDR2 is YFSETQ. High-throughput TCR beta sequencing profiled peripheral blood CD8+ and CD4+ T cells from healthy donors, Susac syndrome patients and multiple sclerosis patients. The Susac syndrome patients fulfilled recently defined diagnostic criteria for definite or probable disease. CD8+ TEMRA cells were enriched by FACS, while bulk CD8+ and CD4+ T cells were purified by magnetic negative isolation. Blood was collected in EDTA tubes and processed within 24 hours, with PBMCs isolated through density gradient centrifugation. PBMCs destined for TCR sequencing were cryopreserved in liquid nitrogen and later thawed in a 37 °C water bath. Purity of sorted or isolated CD4+, CD8+ and CD8+ TEMRA cells was at least 90%.

For this clonotype: No antigen is known for it. There are no base qualities to consult, and no much larger clone falls within one base.

RNA was extracted with the RNeasy kit and roughly 0.45 to 1 ug was reverse transcribed using random hexamers. The immunoSEQ multiplex PCR assay, covering 54 Vbeta and 13 Jbeta segments, was used to amplify TCR beta CDR3 regions. PCR amplification bias was corrected using a synthetic template baseline for primer optimization and computational correction. As for the authors' bioinformatics: Reads were annotated to V, D and J genes according to IMGT and were analyzed with immunoSEQ Analyzer, with only productive sequences retained. To calculate clonality, Shannon entropy was normalized by log2 of the number of productive unique sequences and then subtracted from one. For each patient and control, public and private clones were evaluated within the 100 most prevalent clones. A clone was defined as Susac-specific if it was absent from the healthy and MS cohorts, from some 1,100 published viral clones and from other ImmuneACCESS disease sequences. The public reads were run again by TCRdb, first through fastp at Q25 and then through MiXCR, and only productive beta chains were kept. Rows with a matching CDR3 protein are joined into one entry that keeps the most common DNA and genes. These V and J calls derive from TCRdb rather than the authors' analysis. Present in this sample are 120,000 or so distinct CDR3 sequences, around 95% of which were seen just once. 0.21% of the sample lies in the top ten.

This chain joins TRBV5-1 to TRBJ2-1; no D segment can be confidently identified. Sequencing was done on a sample of CD8+ T cells from PBMCs. The source of this sequence is a human donor with Susac syndrome. At the DNA level, the sequence is TGCGCCAGCAGCCTCCCTCCGGAGTCGGCCCACAATGAGCAGTTCTTC. Its product reads: CASSLPPESAHNEQFF.